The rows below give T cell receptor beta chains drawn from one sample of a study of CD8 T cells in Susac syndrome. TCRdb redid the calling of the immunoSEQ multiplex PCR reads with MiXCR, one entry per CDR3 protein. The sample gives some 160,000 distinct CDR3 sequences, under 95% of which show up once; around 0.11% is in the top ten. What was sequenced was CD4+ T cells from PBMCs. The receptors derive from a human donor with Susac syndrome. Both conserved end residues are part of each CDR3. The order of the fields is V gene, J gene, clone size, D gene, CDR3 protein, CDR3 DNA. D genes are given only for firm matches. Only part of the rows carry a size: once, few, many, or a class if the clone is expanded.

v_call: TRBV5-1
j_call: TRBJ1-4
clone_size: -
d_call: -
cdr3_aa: CASRRGLDNEKLFF
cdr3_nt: TGCGCCAGCCGTCGAGGACTGGATAATGAAAAACTGTTTTTT

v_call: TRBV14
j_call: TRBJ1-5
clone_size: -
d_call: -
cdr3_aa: CASSQVSRNQPQHF
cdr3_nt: TGTGCCAGCAGCCAAGTTAGTCGCAATCAGCCCCAGCATTTT

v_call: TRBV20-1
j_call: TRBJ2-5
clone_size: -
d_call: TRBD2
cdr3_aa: CSATGGTSGYQETQYF
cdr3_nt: TGCAGTGCTACCGGCGGGACTAGCGGCTACCAAGAGACCCAGTACTTC

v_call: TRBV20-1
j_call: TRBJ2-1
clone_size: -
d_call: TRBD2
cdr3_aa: CSARTSGGSYNEQFF
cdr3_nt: TGCAGTGCCAGGACTAGCGGGGGATCCTACAATGAGCAGTTCTTC

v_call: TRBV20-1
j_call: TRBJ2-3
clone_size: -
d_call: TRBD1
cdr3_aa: CSANDRGVGTDTQYF
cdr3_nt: TGCAGTGCAAATGACAGGGGAGTTGGCACAGATACGCAGTATTTT

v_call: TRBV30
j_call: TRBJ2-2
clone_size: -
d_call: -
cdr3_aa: CAWSVRPGELFF
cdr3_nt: TGTGCCTGGAGTGTACGGCCCGGGGAGCTGTTTTTT

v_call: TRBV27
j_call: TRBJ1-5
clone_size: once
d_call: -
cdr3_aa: CASSRILNQPQHF
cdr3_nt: TGTGCCAGCAGCCGGATCCTGAATCAGCCCCAGCATTTT

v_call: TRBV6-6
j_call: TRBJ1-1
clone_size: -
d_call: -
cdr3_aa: CASSYPNTEAFF
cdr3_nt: TGTGCCAGCAGTTACCCGAACACTGAAGCTTTCTTT

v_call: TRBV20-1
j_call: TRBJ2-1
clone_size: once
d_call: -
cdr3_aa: CSASRASHSYNEQFF
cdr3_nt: TGCAGTGCTAGCCGGGCTAGTCACTCCTACAATGAGCAGTTCTTC

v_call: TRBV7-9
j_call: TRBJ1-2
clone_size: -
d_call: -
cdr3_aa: CASSLIGTDNFNYGYTF
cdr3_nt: TGTGCCAGCAGCTTAATAGGGACCGATAACTTTAACTATGGCTACACCTTC

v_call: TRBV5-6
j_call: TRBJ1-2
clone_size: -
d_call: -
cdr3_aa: CASFAGHTSGYTF
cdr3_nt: TGTGCCAGCTTTGCGGGGCACACCTCTGGCTACACCTTC

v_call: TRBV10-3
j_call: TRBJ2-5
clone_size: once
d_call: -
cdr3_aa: CAIGQETQYF
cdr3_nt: TGTGCCATCGGGCAAGAGACCCAGTACTTC

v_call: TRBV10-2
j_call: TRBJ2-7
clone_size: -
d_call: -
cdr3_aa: CATQGGEQYF
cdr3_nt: TGCGCCACCCAAGGCGGGGAGCAGTACTTC

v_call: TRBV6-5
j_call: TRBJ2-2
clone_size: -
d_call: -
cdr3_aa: CASSYSFASTGELFF
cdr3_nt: TGTGCCAGCAGTTACTCATTTGCGAGCACCGGGGAGCTGTTTTTT

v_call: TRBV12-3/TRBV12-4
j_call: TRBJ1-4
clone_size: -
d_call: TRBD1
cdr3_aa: CASSLGGQGDEKLFF
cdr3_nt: TGTGCCAGCAGTTTGGGCGGACAGGGGGATGAAAAACTGTTTTTT

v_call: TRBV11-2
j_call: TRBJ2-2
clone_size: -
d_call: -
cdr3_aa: CASSPLRQNTGELFF
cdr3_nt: TGTGCCAGCAGCCCTCTCCGACAGAACACCGGGGAGCTGTTTTTT

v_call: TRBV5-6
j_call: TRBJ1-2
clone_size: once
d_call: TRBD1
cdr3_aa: CASNADRGDYGYTF
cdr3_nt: TGTGCCAGCAACGCGGACAGGGGAGACTATGGCTACACCTTC

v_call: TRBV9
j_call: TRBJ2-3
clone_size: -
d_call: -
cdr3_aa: CASSVGSGIGDTQYF
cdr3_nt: TGTGCCAGCAGCGTAGGGTCGGGGATCGGGGATACGCAGTATTTT

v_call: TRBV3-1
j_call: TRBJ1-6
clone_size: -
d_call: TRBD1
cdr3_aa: CASSQAALDRGKSPLHF
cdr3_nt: TGTGCCAGCAGCCAAGCCGCCCTGGACAGGGGAAAATCACCCCTCCACTTT

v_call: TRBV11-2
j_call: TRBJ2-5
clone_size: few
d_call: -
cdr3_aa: CASSYRDPGRETQYF
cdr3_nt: TGTGCCAGCAGCTACCGGGACCCGGGACGGGAGACCCAGTACTTC

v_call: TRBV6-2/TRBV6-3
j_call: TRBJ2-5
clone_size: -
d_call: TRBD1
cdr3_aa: CASTHPTGTGQETQYF
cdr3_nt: TGTGCCAGCACCCATCCGACGGGGACAGGACAAGAGACCCAGTACTTC

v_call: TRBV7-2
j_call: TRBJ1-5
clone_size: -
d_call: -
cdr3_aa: CASSLRTSNQPQHF
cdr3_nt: TGTGCCAGCAGCTTAAGGACTAGCAATCAGCCCCAGCATTTT

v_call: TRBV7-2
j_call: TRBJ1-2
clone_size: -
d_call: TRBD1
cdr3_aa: CASSLEGRGPVGYTF
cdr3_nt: TGTGCCAGCAGCTTAGAGGGCAGGGGGCCTGTAGGCTACACCTTC

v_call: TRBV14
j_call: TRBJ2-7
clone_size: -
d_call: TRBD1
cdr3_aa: CASSLRDRDSYEQYF
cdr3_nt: TGTGCCAGCAGCCTACGGGACAGGGACTCCTACGAGCAGTACTTC

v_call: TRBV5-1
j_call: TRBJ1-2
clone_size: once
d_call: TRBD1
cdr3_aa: CASSLTTGPSGYTF
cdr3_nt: TGCGCCAGCAGCTTGACGACAGGGCCCTCTGGCTACACCTTC

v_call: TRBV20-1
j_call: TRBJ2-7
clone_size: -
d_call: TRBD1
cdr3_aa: CSGRGQGFYEQYF
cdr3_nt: TGCAGTGGGCGGGGACAGGGGTTCTACGAGCAGTACTTC

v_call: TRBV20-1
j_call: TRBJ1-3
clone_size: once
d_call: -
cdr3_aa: CSAKRGNTGNTIYF
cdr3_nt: TGCAGTGCTAAGCGGGGTAACACTGGAAACACCATATATTTT

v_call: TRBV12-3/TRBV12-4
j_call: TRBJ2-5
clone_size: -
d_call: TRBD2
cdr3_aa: CASSPGTSGDQETQYF
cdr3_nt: TGTGCCAGCAGTCCGGGGACTAGCGGAGACCAAGAGACCCAGTACTTC

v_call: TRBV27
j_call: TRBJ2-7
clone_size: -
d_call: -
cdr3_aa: CASSLSAGFEQYF
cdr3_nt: TGTGCCAGCAGTTTATCGGCAGGGTTCGAGCAGTACTTC

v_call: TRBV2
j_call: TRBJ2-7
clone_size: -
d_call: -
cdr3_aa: CASGTPTYEQYF
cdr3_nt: TGTGCCAGTGGGACACCTACCTACGAGCAGTACTTC

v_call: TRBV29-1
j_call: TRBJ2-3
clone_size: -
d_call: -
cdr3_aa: CSVSRGTDTQYF
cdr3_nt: TGCAGCGTCTCCAGGGGCACAGATACGCAGTATTTT

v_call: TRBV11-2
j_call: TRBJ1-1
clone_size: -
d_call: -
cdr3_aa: CASSLRSGLSGAERTEAFF
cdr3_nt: TGTGCCAGCAGCTTAAGGTCGGGACTGTCGGGGGCTGAACGCACTGAAGCTTTCTTT

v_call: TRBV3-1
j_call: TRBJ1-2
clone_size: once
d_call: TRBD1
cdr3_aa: CASSQGTGPYGYTF
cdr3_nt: TGTGCCAGCAGCCAAGGGACAGGGCCCTATGGCTACACCTTC

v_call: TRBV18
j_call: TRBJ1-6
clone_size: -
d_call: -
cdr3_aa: CASSQIGGSGSPLHF
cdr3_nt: TGTGCCAGCTCACAGATTGGGGGCTCAGGGTCACCCCTCCACTTT

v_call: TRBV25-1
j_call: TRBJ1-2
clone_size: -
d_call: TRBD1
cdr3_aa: CASKQGNNYGYTF
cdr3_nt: TGTGCCAGCAAACAGGGGAATAACTATGGCTACACCTTC

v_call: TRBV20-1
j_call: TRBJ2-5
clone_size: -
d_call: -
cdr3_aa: CSAPLRSRGETQYF
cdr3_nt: TGCAGTGCCCCCTTGAGGTCCAGGGGAGAGACCCAGTACTTC

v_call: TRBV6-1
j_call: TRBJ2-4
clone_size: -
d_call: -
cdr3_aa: CASSEELGIQYF
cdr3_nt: TGTGCCAGCAGTGAAGAGCTCGGAATTCAGTACTTC

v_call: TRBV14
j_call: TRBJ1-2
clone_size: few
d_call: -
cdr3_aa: CASSQVVNYGYTF
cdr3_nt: TGTGCCAGCAGCCAAGTTGTGAACTATGGCTACACCTTC

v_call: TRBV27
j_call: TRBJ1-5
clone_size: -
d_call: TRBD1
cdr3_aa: CASTPGTGGNQPQHF
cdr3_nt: TGTGCCAGCACTCCCGGGACAGGGGGGAATCAGCCCCAGCATTTT

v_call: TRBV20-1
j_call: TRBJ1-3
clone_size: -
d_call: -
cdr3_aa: CSASARSRGEDTIYF
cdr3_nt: TGCAGTGCTAGCGCCCGTTCGAGGGGGGAAGACACCATATATTTT

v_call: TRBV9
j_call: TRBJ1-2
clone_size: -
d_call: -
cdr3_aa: CASSVDPLMAGYGYTF
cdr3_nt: TGTGCCAGCAGCGTAGACCCCCTGATGGCCGGCTATGGCTACACCTTC

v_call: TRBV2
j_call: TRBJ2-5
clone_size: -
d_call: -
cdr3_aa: CASSRDSLQETQYF
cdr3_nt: TGTGCCAGCAGCCGGGACTCCCTCCAAGAGACCCAGTACTTC

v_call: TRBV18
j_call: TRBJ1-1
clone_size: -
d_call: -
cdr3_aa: CASSPELNTEAFF
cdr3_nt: TGTGCCAGCTCACCAGAGTTGAACACTGAAGCTTTCTTT

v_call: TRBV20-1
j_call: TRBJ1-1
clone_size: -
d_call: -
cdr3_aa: CSAPDRRGGTEAFF
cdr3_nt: TGCAGTGCTCCGGACCGGAGGGGGGGCACTGAAGCTTTCTTT

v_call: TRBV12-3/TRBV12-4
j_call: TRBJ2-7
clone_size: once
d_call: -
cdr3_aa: CASSLNTGQHHEQYF
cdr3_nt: TGTGCCAGCAGTCTCAACACAGGACAACACCACGAGCAGTACTTC

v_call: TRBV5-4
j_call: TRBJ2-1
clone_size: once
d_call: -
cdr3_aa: CASSEDSGSYNEQFF
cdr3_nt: TGTGCCAGCAGCGAGGACAGCGGCTCCTACAATGAGCAGTTCTTC

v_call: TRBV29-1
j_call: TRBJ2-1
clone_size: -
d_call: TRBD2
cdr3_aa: CSVEDMRGSSYNEQFF
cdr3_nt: TGCAGCGTTGAAGATATGCGGGGGAGCTCCTACAATGAGCAGTTCTTC

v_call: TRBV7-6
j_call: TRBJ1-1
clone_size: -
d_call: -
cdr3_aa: CASSLFGTLGEAFF
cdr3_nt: TGTGCCAGCAGCTTATTTGGGACCCTCGGTGAAGCTTTCTTT

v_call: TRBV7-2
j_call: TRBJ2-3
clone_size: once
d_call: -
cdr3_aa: CASSLSPGPGPDTQYF
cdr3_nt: TGTGCCAGCAGCCTATCCCCCGGACCAGGTCCAGATACGCAGTATTTT

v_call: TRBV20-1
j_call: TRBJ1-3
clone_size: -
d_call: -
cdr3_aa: CSARDWGNFNTIYF
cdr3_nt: TGCAGTGCTAGAGATTGGGGGAATTTTAACACCATATATTTT

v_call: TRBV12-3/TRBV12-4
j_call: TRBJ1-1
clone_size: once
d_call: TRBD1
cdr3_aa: CASSGQGYTEAFF
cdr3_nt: TGTGCCAGCAGCGGACAGGGATACACTGAAGCTTTCTTT